This T cell receptor beta chain was identified in a study of blood T cell repertoires in COVID-19. Study overall: The samples span acute and convalescent COVID-19 from the United States, Italy and Spain. T cells, B-cell-depleted T cells, or PBMCs supplied cDNA or gDNA.

Germline CDR1 reads KGHSH; CDR2 reads LQKENI. J lost 5 bases, V lost 1 base, and 1 base had no gene match. The CDR3 totals 15 residues. Authors' data handling: By means of reference gene primer amplification, nucleated cell counts were estimated. TCRdb's copy holds only in-frame clones and misses some; the assay was immunoSEQ multiplex PCR. From that table come the V and J calls and clone size; the DNA was used to work out D and trimming. This table holds hundreds of thousands of clones, 82% found once. The rearrangement links TRBV18 to TRBJ1-4; 10 positions match TRBD1. The sequenced sample was peripheral blood. The source is a woman older than 75 with acute or convalescent COVID-19. CDR3 in amino acids: CASSPRTGGNEKLFF. DNA of the CDR3: TGTGCCAGCTCACCACGGACAGGGGGGAATGAAAAACTGTTTTTT.